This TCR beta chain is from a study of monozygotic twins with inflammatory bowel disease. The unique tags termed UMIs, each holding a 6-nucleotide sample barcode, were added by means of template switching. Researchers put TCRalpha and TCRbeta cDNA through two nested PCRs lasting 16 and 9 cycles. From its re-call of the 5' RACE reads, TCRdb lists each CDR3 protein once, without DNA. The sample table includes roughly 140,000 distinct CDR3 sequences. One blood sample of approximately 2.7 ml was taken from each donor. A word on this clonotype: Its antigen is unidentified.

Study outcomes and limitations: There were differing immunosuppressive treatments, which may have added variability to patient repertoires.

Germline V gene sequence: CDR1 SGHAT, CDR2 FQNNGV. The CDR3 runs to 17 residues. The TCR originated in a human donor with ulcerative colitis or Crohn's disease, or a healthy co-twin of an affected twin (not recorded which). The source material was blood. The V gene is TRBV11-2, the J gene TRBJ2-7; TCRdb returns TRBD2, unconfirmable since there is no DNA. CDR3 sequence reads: CASSLIPGSGGFYEQYF.